This record concerns one T cell receptor beta chain sequence. What it binds is unknown. TCRdb analysed the RT-PCR reads with MiXCR anew, one entry per CDR3 protein. This sample has hundreds of thousands of distinct CDR3 sequences, with more than 15% found just once. These data are taken from a study of response to subunit inactivated influenza vaccine. Study-wide points: The authors proposed limited new T cell recruitment per seasonal influenza vaccination.

Germline V CDR1 and CDR2: SGHKS, YYEKEE (reference sequence). V was cut by 0 bases and J by 1 base, with 14 bases left in between. This CDR3 contains 18 residues. The chain employs TRBV5-5 and TRBJ2-6; no reliable D call. The material sequenced was CD4+ T cells sorted from PBMCs, taken around 25 months after vaccination. This clonotype was obtained from a man between 50 and 69 years old who received an inactivated influenza vaccine. The CDR3 here is CASSLVKGSRSGANVLTF. The DNA of the CDR3 is TGTGCCAGCAGCTTGGTTAAGGGTTCTAGGTCTGGGGCCAACGTCCTGACTTTC.